This T cell receptor beta chain was sequenced in a study of blood T cell repertoires in COVID-19. Background on the study: The United States, Italy and Spain provided the acute and convalescent COVID-19 samples. PBMCs, B-cell-depleted T cells, or T cells were the source of the cDNA or gDNA that made up the material.

This clone came up once. As handled by the study authors: Estimates of nucleated cell counts were drawn from the amplification of reference gene primers. Profiled with immunoSEQ multiplex PCR; TCRdb holds only in-frame clones, not every one. D and trimming were read from the DNA, whereas the V and J calls and clone size are those reported in that table. This table holds about 94,000 clones, 87% found once. Sequencing input: peripheral blood. The receptor was derived from a woman of 80 years or more with acute or convalescent COVID-19.

The CDR3 DNA is TGTGCCAGCAGCAAAGAAAGGCCTAGCGGGAAAGAGACCCAGTACTTC. Protein sequence: CASSKERPSGKETQYF. This rearrangement joins TRBV21-1 to TRBJ2-5; the D call TRBD2 from the table was never checked on the DNA. TRBV21-1 is deemed a pseudogene. The CDR3 length is 16 residues.